The subject of this entry is one TCR beta chain. The target antigen is unknown. The sample belongs to a study of CD8 T cells in ankylosing spondylitis. CDR3 size: 16 residues. V lost 6 bases to trimming and J lost 1 base, with 13 bases between them. Findings and caveats of the study: Seven to nine highly homologous variants made up a TCR beta motif that seemed to typify ankylosing spondylitis blood.

TCRdb independently ran MiXCR on the 5' RACE reads; one entry per CDR3 protein. The sample has hundreds of thousands of distinct CDR3 sequences; 12% are singletons. The receptor was derived from a male donor with ankylosing spondylitis. Sequencing was done on a sample of blood, either unsorted or a sorted T cell fraction (not recorded which). The V call is TRBV12-3 or TRBV12-4, the J call TRBJ1-6; D is unresolved. This CDR3 reads CASSPGWGSYNSPLHF. CDR3 nucleotide sequence: TGTGCCAGCAGCCCCGGGTGGGGTTCCTATAATTCACCCCTCCACTTT.